The 17 T cell receptor beta chains presented below share a single source sample, sequenced in a study of shared clonotypes between healthy human individuals. TCRdb's table, derived via immunoSEQ multiplex PCR, lists solely in-frame clones and lacks some. The sample contains 400,000 to 500,000 clones, about 79% of which appear only once. Specimen: PBMCs. Receptor source: a woman in her thirties or forties in good health. Some clones in this sample may be carry-over from other donors' samples.

The chain links TRBV9 to TRBJ2-3, with 7 nucleotides matching TRBD2. CDR3 size: 16 residues. CDR1 and CDR2 (germline): SGDLS, YYNGEE. V gave up 0 bases and J gave up 6 bases; unmatched junction bases: 10. DNA of the CDR3: TGTGCCAGCAGCGTAGCTAGCGGAACTTCGGGTGATACGCAGTATTTT. Encoded protein: CASSVASGTSGDTQYF.

The chain recombines TRBV27 with TRBJ2-1; TRBD2 aligns across 8 bases. CDR1 and CDR2 from the germline V gene are MNHEY and SMNVEV (reference sequence). Losses at the gene ends were 1 base for V and 6 bases for J; bases not matched to a gene: 5. The CDR3 consists of 15 residues. This CDR3 is CASSLFFGRVNEQFF. The CDR3 DNA reads as TGTGCCAGCAGTTTATTTTTCGGGAGGGTCAATGAGCAGTTCTTC.

V and J are TRBV6-5 and TRBJ2-1; TRBD2 matches at 10 bases. Trimming cost V 0 bases and J 10 bases; bases outside gene matches: 9. This CDR3 contains 16 residues. Per germline, CDR1 MNHEY and CDR2 SVGAGI. The CDR3 region is CASSYSAAGGPDEQFF. The CDR3 DNA reads as TGTGCCAGCAGTTACTCGGCAGCGGGAGGGCCAGACGAGCAGTTCTTC.

The CDR3 region has the DNA TGTGCCAGCAGCTTAGCTCGCCTAGTGATGGGCACCGGGGAGCTGTTTTTT. It specifies CASSLARLVMGTGELFF. This chain joins TRBV7-9 and TRBJ2-2; D unclear. This CDR3 comprises 17 residues. Trimming left V 0 bases short and J 4 bases short, with 15 bases between. Germline loops: CDR1 SEHNR, CDR2 FQNEAQ (reference sequence). The full variable domain, its missing parts supplied by reference TRBV7-9 and TRBJ2-2, is DTGVSQNPRHKITKRGQNVTFRCDPISEHNRLYWYRQTLGQGPEFLTYFQNEAQLEKSRLLSDRFSAERPKGSFSTLEIQRTEQGDSAMYLCASSLARLVMGTGELFFGEGSRLTVL.

This clone was seen once. A single base separates this from a much larger clone, so it may be a read error. Other DNA sequences in this specimen translate into the identical CDR3. The chain employs TRBV30 and TRBJ1-5; D may be TRBD1 (5 bases). The germline CDR1 and CDR2 sequences are GTSNPN and SVGIG (reference sequence). The length of the CDR3 is 13 residues. The CDR3 reads CAWTRDLNQPQHF. CDR3 sequence (DNA): TGTGCCTGGACCCGGGACCTCAATCAGCCCCAACATTTT.

About this clone: A much larger clonotype is one base distant, so this may be a read error. Other DNA sequences of this sample code for an identical CDR3. The CDR3 here is CAWSVAYGYTF. DNA for the CDR3: TGTGCCTGGAGTGTGGCCTATGGCTACACCTTC. This chain links TRBV30 with TRBJ1-2; D is uncertain. Trimming removed 0 bases at V and 4 bases at J, with 3 bases between. Per germline, CDR1 GTSNPN and CDR2 SVGIG (reference sequence). This CDR3 contains 11 residues.

The V call is TRBV6-5, the J call TRBJ2-7; a weak D match, TRBD1 (6 bases). This CDR3 has 13 amino acids. The germline V gene encodes CDR1 MNHEY and CDR2 SVGAGI. Trimming took off 10 bases at V and 2 bases at J, with 15 bases between the two ends. CDR3 sequence reads: CATFSGVPYEQYF. Written as DNA, the CDR3 is TGTGCCACCTTCTCAGGGGTCCCCTACGAGCAGTACTTC.

V is TRBV27 and J is TRBJ2-3; D possibly uses TRBD1 or TRBD2 (5 bases each). V gave up 5 bases and J gave up 6 bases, with 18 bases separating them. Germline assignment: CDR1 MNHEY and CDR2 SMNVEV (reference sequence). CDR3 length: 15 residues. DNA of the CDR3: TGTGCCAGCAGTCCGAGACAAGTGGGGACGGATACGCAGTATTTT. Translating gives CASSPRQVGTDTQYF.

V is TRBV7-8 and J is TRBJ2-1, with D uncertain. The V and J ends lost 5 bases and 1 base respectively, with 12 bases between them. Germline V gene data show CDR1 as SGHVS and CDR2 as FQNEAQ. The CDR3 is 15 residues long. CDR3 bases: TGTGCCAGCAGCCTCTTGGTAGGGTCCTACAATGAGCAGTTCTTC. It translates to CASSLLVGSYNEQFF.

Worth noting for this clone: A far larger clone is off by one base, so a read error is likely. The chain couples TRBV29-1 to TRBJ1-2; 7 bases are a match to TRBD1. The CDR3 contains 13 residues. Per the germline V gene, CDR1 is SQVTM and CDR2 is ANQGSEA. For the CDR3, the DNA is TGCAGCGTTGAAGAAACAGGGGATGGTGGCCACACCTTC. Amino acid sequence: CSVEETGDGGHTF.

The rearrangement joins TRBV11-2 to TRBJ1-3; unclear D gene. Germline V gene lookup returns CDR1 SGHAT and CDR2 FQNNGV. Trimming cost V 2 bases and J 0 bases, with 11 bases left between them. CDR3 length: 16 amino acids. The DNA of the CDR3 is TGTGCCAGCAGCTTACGAGTGGGCACCTCTGGAAACACCATATATTTT. Protein sequence: CASSLRVGTSGNTIYF.

The V gene is TRBV19, the J gene TRBJ1-5; D may be TRBD1 (6 bases). The CDR3 sequence is 14 residues long. Germline CDR1 and CDR2: LNHDA and SQIVND (reference sequence). V lost 4 bases, J lost 5 bases, and 12 bases lay in between. CDR3 region: CASSTDSVYQPQHF. CDR3 sequence (DNA): TGTGCCAGTAGTACGGACAGCGTGTATCAGCCCCAGCATTTT.

V is TRBV29-1 and J is TRBJ2-5, with D maybe TRBD1 (6 bases). The DNA matches TRBJ2-7 better at its end, which makes the J call doubtful. The CDR3 contains 13 residues. Germline CDR1 and CDR2: SQVTM and ANQGSEA. The CDR3 loop reads CSVLKTGSYEQYF. Here the CDR3 DNA reads TGCAGCGTTTTGAAGACAGGCTCCTACGAGCAGTACTTC.

The chain is built from TRBV25-1 and TRBJ2-1; possible D gene TRBD2, 5 bases. This CDR3 has 14 residues. Germline-derived CDR1 and CDR2 are MGHDK and SYGVNS. V was shortened by 1 base and J by 4 bases, with 8 bases between the two germline ends. The CDR3 DNA reads TGTGCCAGCAGTGAATTTTGGACTTACAATGAGCAGTTCTTC. Translation: CASSEFWTYNEQFF.

This clone has just a few counts. The CDR3 DNA is TGTGCCAGCAGCTTCAGGGATCAGCCCCAGCATTTT. Its protein product is CASSFRDQPQHF. J is TRBJ1-5 and V is TRBV7-2; tentatively, D is TRBD1 (5 bases). CDR3 length equals 12 residues. Germline V lookup: CDR1 SGHTA, CDR2 FQGNSA. V lost 3 bases, J lost 5 bases, and 5 bases lay in between. The entire variable domain, with the rest obtained from reference TRBV7-2 and TRBJ1-5, is as follows: GAGVSQSPSNKVTEKGKDVELRCDPISGHTALYWYRQSLGQGLEFLIYFQGNSAPDKSGLPSDRFSAERTGGSVSTLTIQRTQQEDSAVYLCASSFRDQPQHFGDGTRLSIL.

In regard to this clone: Since a much larger clone is just one base distant, this may be a read error. The chain is built from TRBV29-1 and TRBJ2-4, with D possibly being TRBD2 (5 bases). CDR3 length equals 15 residues. Germline CDR1 and CDR2: SQVTM and ANQGSEA. The ends were cut back, 0 bases at V and 4 bases at J, with 13 bases in the middle. Here the CDR3 reads CSVEDEGRAKNIQYF. For the CDR3, the DNA is TGCAGCGTTGAAGATGAGGGTAGGGCAAAAAACATTCAGTACTTC.

This chain connects TRBV5-4 to TRBJ2-7; TRBD1 aligns across 8 bases. Germline V gene sequence: CDR1 SGHNT, CDR2 YYREEE (reference sequence). Germline trimming cut 4 bases from V and 7 bases from J; bases unmatched to any gene: 7. The CDR3 totals 13 residues. The CDR3 here is CASSRTGFGEQYF. CDR3 nucleotides: TGTGCCAGCAGCCGGACAGGGTTCGGGGAGCAGTACTTC.